The 11 T cell receptor beta chains below were found in one sample sequenced in a study of regulatory T cells in long-lasting Graves disease. Arm-PCR of CDR3 regions and iRepertoire HTBI primers were the basis on which TCR beta libraries were built. TCRdb fed the multiplex PCR reads into MiXCR, producing one record per CDR3 protein. The sample comprises some 370,000 distinct CDR3 sequences, roughly 20% of which are singletons, and 20% rests with the top ten. As to time point: persistent/refractory GD, antithyroid drugs over 5 years with positive TRAb. From RNA extracted from PBMCs, the TCR library was made. Source: peripheral blood mononuclear cells (PBMCs), taken when the disease was refractory, from a patient treated with antithyroid drugs. These receptor sequences come from a female donor with Graves disease.

This clonotype came up many times. V gene TRBV28 combines with J gene TRBJ1-2; 9 bases match TRBD1. With 2 bases clipped from V and 1 base from J, the junction kept 2 bases outside the gene matches. The germline V gene has CDR1 MDHEN and CDR2 SYDVKM. The length of the CDR3 is 15 residues. CDR3 amino acids: CASSLGGQGNYGYTF. In DNA form, the CDR3 reads TGTGCCAGCAGTTTAGGGGGACAGGGTAACTATGGCTACACCTTC.

The table lists this clonotype with many counts. V and J are TRBV7-9 and TRBJ2-7; D call uncertain. Trimming shortened V by 1 base and J by 4 bases, and 5 bases separated the two germline ends. This CDR3 is built from 12 residues. Per germline, CDR1 SEHNR and CDR2 FQNEAQ (reference sequence). CDR3 sequence (DNA): TGTGCCAGCAGCTTAGACCAGTACGAGCAGTACTTC. This encodes CASSLDQYEQYF.

This clonotype was found many times. This rearrangement joins TRBV6-1 to TRBJ2-7; 7 nucleotides agree with TRBD1. Germline V gene sequence: CDR1 MNHNS, CDR2 SASEGT. J gave up 3 bases and V 6 bases, and 8 bases lay outside the gene matches. The CDR3 extends over 14 amino acids. The CDR3: CASRRGQGVYEQYF. CDR3 DNA: TGTGCCAGCAGGAGGGGGCAGGGGGTCTACGAGCAGTACTTC.

This chain links TRBV19 with TRBJ1-5; D is ambiguous. V lost 5 bases to trimming and J lost 4 bases, with 9 bases between them. Germline V gives CDR1 LNHDA, CDR2 SQIVND (reference sequence). This CDR3 has 13 amino acids. CDR3: CASSLMANQPQHF. CDR3 DNA sequence: TGTGCCAGTAGTCTCATGGCTAATCAGCCCCAGCATTTT.

On this clonotype: This CDR3 is missing its conserved last phenylalanine or tryptophan, likely due to a read error. The chain joins TRBV6-2 or TRBV6-3 to TRBJ1-4; the match to TRBD1 covers 7 bases. CDR1 and CDR2 from the germline V gene are MNHEY and SVGEGT. The CDR3 has 17 residues. J was trimmed by 0 bases and V by 3 bases; bases with no gene match: 7. CDR3 sequence reads: CASSYPDRVATNEKLFL. Written as DNA, the CDR3 is TGTGCCAGCAGTTATCCAGACAGGGTTGCAACTAATGAAAAACTGTTTCTT.

At least ten counts were recorded for this clonotype. The chain recombines TRBV28 with TRBJ1-5, with 9 bases matching TRBD1. Germline V lookup: CDR1 MDHEN, CDR2 SYDVKM. The trim removed 2 bases at V and 3 bases at J, leaving 2 bases unmatched. The CDR3 totals 15 residues. CDR3 in DNA: TGTGCCAGCAGTTTAGGGACAGGGATCAATCAGCCCCAGCATTTT. Encoded protein: CASSLGTGINQPQHF.

This chain uses TRBV20-1 with TRBJ2-1, with D tentatively TRBD1 (6 bases). Germline lookup yields CDR1 DFQATT and CDR2 SNEGSKA (reference sequence). V dropped 3 bases and J dropped 10 bases, with 7 bases sitting between them. This CDR3 has 10 residues. The chain's CDR3 is CSASRGEQFF. The CDR3 coding sequence is TGCAGTGCTAGTAGGGGGGAGCAGTTCTTC.

The rearrangement uses TRBV2 and TRBJ2-7, with 7 bases aligning to TRBD1. CDR3 length equals 15 residues. Losses at the gene ends were 6 bases for V and 2 bases for J; bases not matched to a gene: 10. The germline CDR1 and CDR2 sequences are SNHLY and FYNNEI. Written as DNA, the CDR3 is TGTGCCAGCAGCTCCACCACAGGGGACCCCTACGAGCAGTACTTC. The encoded protein is CASSSTTGDPYEQYF.

The V call is TRBV24-1, the J call TRBJ2-7; 8 positions agree with TRBD1. Germline CDR1 reads KGHDR; CDR2 reads SFDVKD. The V gene end was trimmed by 3 bases and the J gene end by 3 bases; junction bases not matched to a gene: 3. The CDR3 runs to 14 residues. The CDR3 region has the DNA TGTGCCACCAGTGATCTGGACAGGGTCTACGAGCAGTACTTC. As protein: CATSDLDRVYEQYF.

The chain is built from TRBV20-1 and TRBJ2-7; 8 bases map to TRBD1. Per germline, CDR1 DFQATT and CDR2 SNEGSKA (reference sequence). Trimming removed 3 bases from V and 5 bases from J; junction bases left unmatched: 6. CDR3 length: 13 amino acids. Here the CDR3 reads CSASSQGADEQYF. In DNA, the CDR3 is TGCAGTGCTAGTAGTCAGGGGGCTGACGAGCAGTACTTC.

This clonotype was observed a handful of times. This chain uses TRBV10-2 with TRBJ2-7; 8 positions match TRBD2. V lost 6 bases, J lost 6 bases, and 1 base stayed unmatched. This CDR3 comprises 11 residues. Germline assignment: CDR1 WSHSY and CDR2 SAAADI. CDR3 coding DNA: TGCGCCAGCAGGGCGGGGGGCGAGCAGTACTTC. This encodes CASRAGGEQYF.